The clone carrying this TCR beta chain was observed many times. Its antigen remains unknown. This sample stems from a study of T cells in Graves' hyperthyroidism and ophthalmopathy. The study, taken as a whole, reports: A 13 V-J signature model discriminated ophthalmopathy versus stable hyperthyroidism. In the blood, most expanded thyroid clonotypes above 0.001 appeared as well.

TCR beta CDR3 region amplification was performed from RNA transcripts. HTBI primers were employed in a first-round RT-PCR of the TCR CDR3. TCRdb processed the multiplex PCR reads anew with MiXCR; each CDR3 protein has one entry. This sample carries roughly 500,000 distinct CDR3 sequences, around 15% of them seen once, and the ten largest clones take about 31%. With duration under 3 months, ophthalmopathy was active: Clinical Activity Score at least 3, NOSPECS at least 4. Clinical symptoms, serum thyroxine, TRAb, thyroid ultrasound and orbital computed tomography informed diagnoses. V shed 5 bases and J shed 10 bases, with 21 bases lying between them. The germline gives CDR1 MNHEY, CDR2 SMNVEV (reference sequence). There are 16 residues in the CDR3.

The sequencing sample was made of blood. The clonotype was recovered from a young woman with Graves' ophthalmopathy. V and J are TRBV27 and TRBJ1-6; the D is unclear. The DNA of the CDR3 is TGTGCCAGCAGTCGTCCGAGGGCCCGAGGGTCCTCACCCCTCCACTTT. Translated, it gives CASSRPRARGSSPLHF.